This TCR beta chain is from a study of OX40 agonist ivuxolimab in advanced cancers. Context from the whole study: The costimulatory receptor OX40 (CD134) was targeted by ivuxolimab, a fully human IgG2 agonistic monoclonal antibody. Partial responses were achieved by three dose-escalation patients, of whom one had hepatocellular carcinoma and two had cutaneous melanoma. The paper reports the monotherapy dose-escalation portion (N = 52 patients) of the phase I ivuxolimab trial. In the dose-escalation cohort, around four fifths of patients were male, and the mean age was approximately 60 years, with a range of roughly 20 to 79. Intravenous ivuxolimab was administered to patients every 2 weeks at six dose levels: 0.01, 0.1, 0.3, 1.5, 3 and 10 mg/kg. Patients were allowed to have had prior anti-PD-1, anti-PD-L1 or anti-CTLA-4 therapy, and around 43% of the dose-escalation patients had been treated with checkpoint inhibitors. Of the approximately 53 patients in dose escalation, 19 had hepatocellular carcinoma, roughly 15 had melanoma, 9 had renal cell carcinoma and 9 had head and neck cancer. Peripheral TCRbeta sequencing was intended to test whether TCR sequence diversity was altered and clonal T-cell expansion was caused by ivuxolimab.

Patients with a history of autoimmune disease or receiving systemic immunosuppression were excluded from the trial. Peripheral blood for TCR sequencing was drawn from every dose cohort at baseline, at cycle 4 day 1 and at cycle 7 day 1. The samples were drawn from a first-in-human, open-label, multicenter phase I dose-escalation trial of ivuxolimab. The trial enrolled adults with locally advanced or metastatic head and neck squamous cell, hepatocellular, melanoma or renal cell carcinoma. CD4+ and CD8+ T cells were sorted separately from peripheral blood before TCR sequencing. For sequencing of the TCRbeta CDR3 region, genomic DNA was extracted from the sorted cells. TCRbeta CDR3 regions were sequenced using the immunoSEQ Assay. TCRdb provides this immuneACCESS table in a form limited to in-frame rearrangements. Some clones are lacking; in checked studies, under half of them reflect an unresolved V gene, and why the rest are absent is not known. The sample table records fewer than 85,000 clones; around 80% of these occur just once. In total, the top ten clones hold 5% of the sample.

The CDR3 runs 13 residues from the cysteine to the phenylalanine. Of all the DNA, just the CDR3 is kept, 39 bases in frame from base 1. V drops 7 bases and J drops 9 bases, leaving 16 bases in between. CDR1 and CDR2 (MNHEY, SVGAGI) derive from the germline V gene. Turning to this clone: Its antigen is unknown. No base qualities exist here, and no much larger clone lies one base off it.

Broader findings and caveats from the paper: On average, CD8+ T cells showed more expanded clones than CD4+ T cells after ivuxolimab. At doses from 0.1 to 3.0 mg/kg, clonal expansion was seen in both CD4+ and CD8+ blood T cells between baseline and week 6. In the 0.1-3.0 mg/kg groups, partial responders were among the patients with the lowest normalized peripheral clonal expansion, particularly in CD8+ T cells. Antigen specificity was not determined for the clonally expanded peripheral T cells. Low levels of normalized T-cell clonal expansion were also seen in some nonresponding patients.

Sequences were derived from CD4+ or CD8+ T cells sorted from blood, sampled in a trial of the OX40 agonist ivuxolimab. The sequence is built from TRBV6-5 and TRBJ2-1, with a tentative D gene TRBD1 over 7 matching bases. This TCR was recovered from an adult with an advanced solid tumor such as melanoma, head and neck, liver or kidney cancer. The CDR3 reads CASNLGGDSEQFF. The nucleotide sequence is TGTGCCAGCAATCTAGGAGGGGACAGTGAGCAGTTCTTC.